This T cell receptor beta chain was sequenced for a study of blood T cells in healthy people across ages (dated by TCRdb to the mid-2010s). Concerning the study at large: In model experiments, roughly one uniquely barcoded TCR beta cDNA molecule per two T cells was captured by template switching. Using deep sequencing normalized with unique cDNA molecular identifiers, the study measured how TCR beta repertoire diversity changes with age. Donors were grouped into four age groups: young (average approximately 15 years), middle-aged (39), aged (roughly 62) and long-lived (approximately 81). To avoid experimental bias, donors of different ages were distributed randomly across sequencing lanes. Using the same blood draw, the study looked at two additional independent replicas of 1 million unique cDNA reads for two donors, one aged 18 to 30 and the other aged 80 or older.

Systemically healthy Caucasian individuals from Russia, some 38 in total and aged about 6 to 95 years, were included as donors. Roughly 10 milliliters of peripheral blood were collected from each donor into EDTA-treated Vacutainer tubes. Ficoll-Paque density-gradient centrifugation was used to isolate PBMCs, with at least 7 million per sample. Trizol reagent was used to extract total RNA from PBMCs, with at least 6 micrograms per sample. For every donor, an aliquot of PBMCs went through flow cytometry to measure the percentages of naive CD45RAhigh/CD27high T cells. Receptor libraries were prepared by 5' RACE. TCRdb names Illumina HiSeq 2500 as the instrument used. A second roughly 6 to 12 cycle PCR used a sample-barcoded 5' primer and a J-beta primer mix. A unique molecular identifier was introduced onto each TCR beta cDNA molecule by a template-switch 5' adaptor carrying 12 random nucleotides. At least 2.5 million CDR3-containing paired-end reads were obtained from each sample. First-strand cDNA synthesis was performed from all RNA using the Mint cDNA synthesis kit, with priming by a TRBC-specific oligonucleotide. After uracil-DNA glycosylase treatment, a first 18-cycle PCR used universal primers M1SS and BC2_uni_R on all cDNA. In the source study's methods: For normalization, 1 million high-quality reads, each with a distinct molecular identifier, were randomly selected from each sample. Instead of being binned into consensus sequences, reads with shared molecular identifiers were discarded. MiTCR, run with a Q25 quality threshold and the strictest error-elimination algorithm, handled CDR3 identification, clonotype clustering and error correction. Lower-bound total TCR beta diversity was estimated with a nonparametric unseen species model using Euler transformation. Starting from the raw public reads, TCRdb applied fastp trimming at Q25, assembled clones with MiXCR and retained in-frame beta chains. One record per CDR3 amino acid sequence lists the most common genes and DNA. These V and J calls derive from TCRdb rather than the authors' analysis. A total of hundreds of thousands of distinct CDR3 sequences appear in this sample, around 20% of them only once. The ten largest clones represent roughly 3.6% of the sample.

Overall study results and their limits: Because donor CMV infection status was unknown, age-related changes in expanded clonotypes were potentially confounded. Because profiling used bulk unsorted PBMCs, naive and antigen-experienced compartments could not be compared conclusively. Observed TCR beta diversity per million T cells fell roughly linearly with age, and a significant reduction was already apparent by age around 39. Estimates of total diversity based on one million sequenced T cells were considered lower bounds and underestimates. Compared with the aged group, more naive CD4+ T cells, fewer expanded clones and increased TCR diversity were shown by the long-lived group, suggesting age selection. A strong correlation was found between observed TCR beta diversity and the percentage of naive T cells measured by flow cytometry.

The sample holds many counts of this clonotype. What antigen it recognizes has not been identified. Sequence at one end of the junction differs from germline and may be a read error. CDR3 length: 13 amino acids, cysteine to phenylalanine. Here the CDR3 DNA is all that survives: 39 bases in frame from base 1. The germline V gene supplies CDR1 SGHRS and CDR2 YFSETQ. The source of this sequence is a man aged 65-85 years in good health. The specimen sequenced was blood. Recombination linked TRBV5-1 to TRBJ1-1; TRBD1 is a weak D gene call, 5 bases matching. The bases are TGTGCCAGCAGCTCCGGGGGGGACACTGAAGCTTTCTTT. It specifies CASSSGGDTEAFF.